The 9 T cell receptor beta chains given below trace back to one sample, sequenced in a study of blood T cells in healthy people across ages. A sample-barcoded 5' primer and a J-beta primer mix were used in a second PCR of roughly 7 to 11 cycles. TCRdb called the 5' RACE reads again in MiXCR, with one record for every CDR3 protein. Of some 550,000 distinct CDR3 sequences detected, 40% to 50% appear once; the ten largest clones hold around 25%. Material for sequencing was blood. The source is a man older than 75 in good health.

The chain is built from TRBV29-1 and TRBJ2-7; unclear D gene. The closer fit of TRBJ2-5 to the DNA end suggests the J call may be wrong. The CDR3 contains 13 residues. Germline lookup yields CDR1 SQVTM and CDR2 ANQGSEA. The CDR3 nucleotides are TGCAGCGTTGTTTATTCCCGGCGGGAGACCCAGTACTTC. This sequence encodes CSVVYSRRETQYF.

Only one count was recorded for this clonotype. The rearrangement uses TRBV20-1 and TRBJ2-1, with 8 bases aligning to TRBD2. The CDR3 runs to 14 residues. Trimming at V came to 3 bases and at J to 9 bases, leaving 10 bases not matched to a gene. The germline V gene encodes CDR1 DFQATT and CDR2 SNEGSKA (reference sequence). The CDR3 spells CSASQRAGESEQFF. CDR3 sequence (DNA): TGCAGTGCTAGTCAACGAGCGGGGGAGAGTGAGCAGTTCTTC.

The V call is TRBV5-1, the J call TRBJ1-6; D gene uncertain. Germline V lookup: CDR1 SGHRS, CDR2 YFSETQ. CDR3 length: 13 residues. Trimming removed 1 base at V and 8 bases at J, with 7 bases between. The CDR3 DNA is TGCGCCAGCAGCTTGACGCTTGATTCACCCCTCCACTTT. It yields the protein CASSLTLDSPLHF.

This chain connects TRBV6-1 to TRBJ2-3; possible D gene TRBD2, 7 bases. Per the germline V gene, CDR1 is MNHNS and CDR2 is SASEGT. This CDR3 is built from 15 residues. V was cut by 5 bases and J by 4 bases, with 16 bases left in between. The CDR3: CASSLLGGRPDTQYF. In DNA form, the CDR3 reads TGTGCCAGCAGTTTGCTCGGGGGGCGTCCAGATACGCAGTATTTT.

This chain links TRBV6-6 with TRBJ2-7, with D possibly TRBD1 on 6 matching bases. Trimming took 7 bases from V and 0 from J, leaving 10 bases between them. Germline CDR1 reads MNHNY; CDR2 reads SVGAGI (reference sequence). This CDR3 is built from 13 residues. This CDR3 reads CASNGGTSYEQYF. In nucleotides, the CDR3 is TGTGCCAGCAATGGGGGCACCTCCTACGAGCAGTACTTC.

This clonotype was counted ten times or more. The J gene is TRBJ2-5, the V gene TRBV7-6; the match to TRBD2 covers 9 bases. Germline loops: CDR1 SGHVS, CDR2 FNYEAQ. Germline trimming cut 1 base from V and 0 bases from J; bases unmatched to any gene: 15. This CDR3 is 20 amino acids long. The CDR3 region has the DNA TGTGCCAGCAGCTTAGAACCCGTGGGGACTAGCCGAATGTACCAAGAGACCCAGTACTTC. This gives the protein CASSLEPVGTSRMYQETQYF.

This clonotype has a handful of counts. This chain uses TRBV3-1 with TRBJ1-5, with unresolved D. Trimming left V 5 bases short and J 9 bases short, with 11 bases between. In germline, CDR1 is LGHDT, CDR2 YNNKEL (reference sequence). This CDR3 region has 12 residues. This CDR3 reads CASSSQDSPQHF. The CDR3 DNA is TGTGCCAGCAGCTCCCAAGACTCGCCCCAGCATTTT.

On this clonotype: It may be a read error: a sequence one base away is much more abundant. This chain connects TRBV6-5 to TRBJ1-2; D may be TRBD1 (6 bases). Looked up from germline, CDR1 is MNHEY and CDR2 is SVGAGI. This CDR3 has 13 amino acids. CDR3 region: CVSSMTGLYGYTF. CDR3 in DNA: TGTGTCAGCAGCATGACAGGACTCTATGGCTACACCTTC.

In this sample, this clonotype turned up a few times. This chain links TRBV7-2 with TRBJ2-3; the D gene is possibly TRBD2 (6 bases). Germline CDR1 is SGHTA and CDR2 is FQGNSA. The V and J ends lost 5 bases and 2 bases respectively, with 14 bases between them. The CDR3 covers 15 residues. The CDR3 here is CASSPRRGPTDTQYF. CDR3 DNA: TGTGCCAGCAGCCCCCGGAGGGGCCCCACAGATACGCAGTATTTT.